Shown below are 29 T cell receptor beta chains from a single sample sequenced in a study of cytotoxic CD8 clonotypes in ibrutinib-treated CLL. Some clones are missing from TCRdb's copy, which holds only in-frame ones; the method was immunoSEQ multiplex PCR. In the table there are tens of thousands of clones, roughly 57% of which are singletons. The specimen comprised PBMCs, sampled after 12 months of ibrutinib treatment. The origin of the receptors is a human donor with chronic lymphocytic leukemia.

This sequence joins TRBV5-1 and TRBJ2-2; D not resolved. Germline V lookup: CDR1 SGHRS, CDR2 YFSETQ. The CDR3 loop spans 14 amino acids. V dropped 1 base and J dropped 3 bases, with 7 bases sitting between them. The CDR3 spells CASSLSGHTGELFF. The CDR3 DNA sequence: TGCGCCAGCAGCTTGTCAGGACACACCGGGGAGCTGTTTTTT.

This clone was detected only a few times. The CDR3 region is CASRAGSNQPQHF. In DNA, the CDR3 is TGTGCCAGCAGGGCAGGGAGTAATCAGCCCCAGCATTTT. The V gene is TRBV2, the J gene TRBJ1-5; the D gene is possibly TRBD1 (5 bases). V was pared by 6 bases and J by 4 bases, with 10 bases between. The germline CDR1 and CDR2 sequences are SNHLY and FYNNEI. This CDR3 is 13 amino acids long.

This clone was counted between two and nine times. The chain couples TRBV7-2 to TRBJ1-2, with D possibly matching TRBD1 (5 bases). V lost 5 bases, J lost 7 bases, and 11 bases lay in between. The CDR3 totals 12 residues. Germline values: CDR1 SGHTA, CDR2 FQGNSA. The CDR3 nucleotides read TGTGCCAGCAGCGCCACAGGTCTTGGCTACACCTTC. It codes for CASSATGLGYTF.

This chain connects TRBV5-5 to TRBJ2-6; tentatively, D is TRBD1 (5 bases). Trimming pared 8 bases from V and 2 bases from J, leaving 17 bases between. Germline loops: CDR1 SGHKS, CDR2 YYEKEE (reference sequence). This CDR3 has 16 residues. The CDR3 loop reads CASGAGKRAGANVLTF. DNA of the CDR3: TGTGCCAGTGGGGCAGGCAAAAGGGCTGGGGCCAACGTCCTGACTTTC.

The J gene is TRBJ2-7, the V gene TRBV7-9; 7 bases agree with TRBD1. The CDR3 consists of 14 residues. V shed 5 bases and J 3 bases; nucleotides not matched to a gene: 7. Germline assignment: CDR1 SEHNR and CDR2 FQNEAQ (reference sequence). CDR3 protein: CASSPGTAFYEQYF. The CDR3 nucleotides read TGTGCCAGCAGCCCGGGGACAGCGTTCTACGAGCAGTACTTC.

This clone was detected only a few times. The V call is TRBV11-3, the J call TRBJ2-1; possible D gene TRBD2, 6 bases. CDR3 length equals 15 residues. Trimming removed 5 bases from V and 0 bases from J, with 11 bases in between. Germline CDR1 SGHNT, CDR2 YENEEA. The CDR3 region has the DNA TGTGCCAGCAGCCTCCGGGGGAGCTCCTACAATGAGCAGTTCTTC. It codes for CASSLRGSSYNEQFF.

This clone was counted a few times. A far larger clone is only one base removed, so a read error is likely. V gene TRBV5-6 combines with J gene TRBJ2-7; D is ambiguous. The ends were cut back, 6 bases at V and 2 bases at J, with 12 bases in the middle. Germline lookup yields CDR1 SGHDT and CDR2 YYEEEE. CDR3 length: 13 amino acids. CDR3 bases: TGTGCCAGCAATCCCCAGGATGCCTACGAGCAGTACTTC. Translating it yields CASNPQDAYEQYF.

This rearrangement joins TRBV7-9 to TRBJ2-5; maybe TRBD1 (5 bases). The CDR3 is made up of 12 amino acids. Germline CDR1 is SEHNR and CDR2 is FQNEAQ (reference sequence). Trimming stripped 5 bases from V and 4 bases from J, with 8 bases between. The CDR3 DNA sequence: TGTGCCAGCAGCCCGACAGCAGAGACCCAGTACTTC. Protein product: CASSPTAETQYF.

The chain carries TRBV9 and TRBJ2-3, with D tentatively TRBD2 (6 bases). Trimming removed 4 bases at V and 1 base at J, with 13 bases between. CDR3 size: 15 residues. Germline values: CDR1 SGDLS, CDR2 YYNGEE. DNA of the CDR3: TGTGCCAGCAGCCCCCTGGGCGGGGGCACAGATACGCAGTATTTT. It codes for CASSPLGGGTDTQYF.

This clone was counted once. The chain joins TRBV7-9 to TRBJ1-4, with TRBD1 matching over 7 bases. The CDR3 totals 16 residues. CDR1 and CDR2 from the germline V gene are SEHNR and FQNEAQ (reference sequence). The J segment lost 4 bases and the V segment lost 2 bases, leaving 7 bases of the junction unmatched. DNA for the CDR3: TGTGCCAGCAGCTTATTAGTACAGGGGCATAATGAAAAACTGTTTTTT. This encodes CASSLLVQGHNEKLFF.

The rearrangement uses TRBV7-9 and TRBJ2-3, with D unresolved. The V gene lost 7 bases and the J gene lost 2 bases, with 7 bases spanning the gap. CDR1 and CDR2 (germline): SEHNR, FQNEAQ (reference sequence). The CDR3 is 12 amino acids. DNA of the CDR3: TGTGCCAGCATCATGACCACAGATACGCAGTATTTT. It yields the protein CASIMTTDTQYF. The whole variable domain, filled in from reference TRBV7-9 and TRBJ2-3, reads DTGVSQNPRHKITKRGQNVTFRCDPISEHNRLYWYRQTLGQGPEFLTYFQNEAQLEKSRLLSDRFSAERPKGSFSTLEIQRTEQGDSAMYLCASIMTTDTQYFGPGTRLTVL.

This clone turned up a few times. CDR3 in amino acids: CASSSGLAGAEQYF. The DNA for the CDR3 is TGTGCCAGCAGCTCGGGACTAGCGGGAGCCGAGCAGTACTTC. The V call is TRBV7-2, the J call TRBJ2-7, with TRBD2 matching over 14 bases. The CDR3 contains 14 residues. Per the germline V gene, CDR1 is SGHTA and CDR2 is FQGNSA. The trim removed 4 bases at V and 6 bases at J, leaving 2 bases unmatched.

Relative to its sample, this clone is medium-sized. The same CDR3 can be traced to other DNA sequences in this sample. The CDR3, as DNA: TGCGCCAGCAGCTTGATGGGACAGGGTAATGAAAAACTGTTTTTT. Translation gives CASSLMGQGNEKLFF. The chain uses TRBV5-1 and TRBJ1-4; 9 bases match TRBD1. V was clipped by 1 base and J by 4 bases; unmatched bases: 2. The CDR3 is made up of 15 amino acids. Germline assignment: CDR1 SGHRS and CDR2 YFSETQ.

At least ten counts were recorded for this clone. This chain connects TRBV2 to TRBJ1-3, with D maybe TRBD1 (6 bases). The germline V gene has CDR1 SNHLY and CDR2 FYNNEI. This CDR3 contains 14 residues. Between the trimmed V and J ends, which lost 1 base and 3 bases, there was a span of 7 bases. CDR3 DNA sequence: TGTGCCAGCAGTGAAGGGACAGTTGGAAACACCATATATTTT. Translating gives CASSEGTVGNTIYF.

In this sample, this clone turned up a few times. CDR3 nucleotides: TGTGCCAGTAGTTCCACATACAATCAGCCCCAGCATTTT. Protein: CASSSTYNQPQHF. The chain combines TRBV19 with TRBJ1-5, with D uncertain. V was clipped by 5 bases and J by 3 bases, with 8 bases between them. Germline V CDR1 and CDR2: LNHDA, SQIVND (reference sequence). The CDR3 is 13 residues long.

The chain has TRBV28 and TRBJ1-2; 7 bases are shared with TRBD1. Unmatched junction bases numbered 8, after V lost 5 bases and J lost 5 bases. Germline V CDR1 and CDR2: MDHEN, SYDVKM. The CDR3 length is 14 residues. The CDR3 is CASSITGTAYGYTF. CDR3 DNA: TGTGCCAGCAGTATCACAGGGACAGCATATGGCTACACCTTC.

This clone turned up a few times. Distinct nucleotide sequences in the sample also encode this CDR3. The V call is TRBV20-1, the J call TRBJ2-7; the D is unclear. Germline loops: CDR1 DFQATT, CDR2 SNEGSKA (reference sequence). Trimming removed 2 bases at V and 3 bases at J, with 5 bases between. CDR3 length: 11 residues. CDR3 nucleotide sequence: TGCAGTGCTAGAACACTCTACGAGCAGTACTTC. Amino acids: CSARTLYEQYF.

The V gene is TRBV28, the J gene TRBJ1-1, with 11 bases matching TRBD1. This CDR3 has 14 amino acids. Germline V CDR1 and CDR2: MDHEN, SYDVKM. J gave up 10 bases and V 1 base, and 5 bases lay outside the gene matches. The CDR3 is CASSLLGTGGTAFF. DNA for the CDR3: TGTGCCAGCAGTTTATTAGGGACAGGGGGGACAGCTTTCTTT.

V and J are TRBV7-8 and TRBJ1-4; 9 bases match TRBD1. Germline CDR1 SGHVS, CDR2 FQNEAQ. The CDR3 sequence is 16 residues long. V lost 0 bases, J lost 10 bases, and 9 bases stayed unmatched. CDR3 bases: TGTGCCAGCAGCTTAGCGGGAGACAGGGGGGCGGGAAAACTGTTTTTT. The encoded protein is CASSLAGDRGAGKLFF.

V and J are TRBV27 and TRBJ1-1; no reliable D call. CDR3 length equals 12 residues. V gave up 4 bases and J gave up 6 bases, with 9 bases separating them. Germline V CDR1 and CDR2: MNHEY, SMNVEV (reference sequence). CDR3 region: CASSSPPAEAFF. As DNA, the CDR3 is TGTGCCAGCAGTTCCCCACCCGCTGAAGCTTTCTTT.

The chain employs TRBV18 and TRBJ1-2, with D tentatively TRBD1 (6 bases). Trimming took off 3 bases at V and 5 bases at J, with 13 bases between the two ends. This CDR3 has 14 amino acids. Germline assignment: CDR1 KGHSH and CDR2 LQKENI. CDR3 loop: CASSPEGGPYGYTF. The DNA for the CDR3 is TGTGCCAGCTCACCGGAAGGGGGGCCGTATGGCTACACCTTC.

This chain connects TRBV7-2 to TRBJ2-7; 12 positions agree with TRBD2. Trimming removed 5 bases from V and 4 bases from J; junction bases left unmatched: 6. Germline loops: CDR1 SGHTA, CDR2 FQGNSA. This CDR3 is built from 15 residues. CDR3: CASSLGLAGLYEQYF. CDR3 in DNA: TGTGCCAGCAGCCTGGGACTAGCGGGCCTATACGAGCAGTACTTC.

The CDR3 reads CASSQDLAEAFF. CDR3 nucleotide sequence: TGCGCCAGCAGCCAAGATCTGGCTGAAGCTTTCTTT. The rearrangement joins TRBV4-1 to TRBJ1-1; D is unclear. The length of the CDR3 is 12 residues. Germline lookup yields CDR1 MGHRA and CDR2 YSYEKL. Trimming took 0 bases from V and 6 from J, leaving 5 bases between them.

There are a few counts of this clone. The V and J genes are TRBV29-1 and TRBJ1-2; 8 nucleotides agree with TRBD1. Germline lookup yields CDR1 SQVTM and CDR2 ANQGSEA. The junction had 6 bases not matched to a gene; V was cut back by 7 bases and J by 5 bases. The CDR3 has 12 residues. The CDR3: CSATDRAYGYTF. In DNA, the CDR3 is TGCAGCGCAACGGACAGGGCATATGGCTACACCTTC.

V usage is TRBV7-9 and J usage is TRBJ2-1; TRBD2 is a possible D gene (6 bases). Germline values: CDR1 SEHNR, CDR2 FQNEAQ (reference sequence). The CDR3 sequence is 15 residues long. The germline V and J ends were trimmed by 5 bases and 5 bases, with 16 bases remaining between them. CDR3 DNA sequence: TGTGCCAGCAGCCTACTAGGAGGGTTTCACAATGAGCAGTTCTTC. It encodes CASSLLGGFHNEQFF.

This clone was counted only a few times. The chain combines TRBV6-1 with TRBJ1-6; D gene uncertain. CDR3 length equals 14 residues. Per germline, CDR1 MNHNS and CDR2 SASEGT. Trimming pared 0 bases from V and 7 bases from J, leaving 7 bases between. The CDR3 spells CASSEALLNSPLHF. The DNA for the CDR3 is TGTGCCAGCAGTGAAGCGCTTCTCAATTCACCCCTCCACTTT.

The chain recombines TRBV19 with TRBJ1-3; no reliable D call. The CDR3 length is 14 residues. Trimming left V 7 bases short and J 0 bases short, with 10 bases between. CDR1 is LNHDA, CDR2 SQIVND, per germline (reference sequence). CDR3 in DNA: TGTGCCAGTAAGAGCAACGGCTCTGGAAACACCATATATTTT. Its protein is CASKSNGSGNTIYF.

The rearrangement links TRBV9 to TRBJ2-5, with 9 bases aligning to TRBD2. V shed 4 bases, J shed 5 bases, and the junction held 18 bases outside the gene matches. This CDR3 region has 18 residues. Germline CDR1 reads SGDLS; CDR2 reads YYNGEE. CDR3 residues: CASSPRGGAGGPGETQYF. The CDR3 nucleotides read TGTGCCAGCAGCCCTCGAGGTGGGGCGGGAGGGCCTGGGGAGACCCAGTACTTC.

This clone has only a few counts. The chain has TRBV5-1 and TRBJ2-7; D is perhaps TRBD1 (6 bases). The V end lost 4 bases, the J end lost 3 bases, and 17 bases lay between the germline ends. The CDR3 totals 15 residues. The germline V gene has CDR1 SGHRS and CDR2 YFSETQ. The CDR3 sequence is CASSPVAGTRYEQYF. CDR3 DNA: TGCGCCAGCAGCCCCGTCGCCGGGACACGCTACGAGCAGTACTTC.